The next 27 T cell receptor beta chains were all read from a single sample in a study of cytomegalovirus exposure and HLA in healthy donors. A multiplex PCR was run with 60 Vbeta primers and 13 Jbeta primers. TCRdb keeps only in-frame clones here, not all; method: immunoSEQ multiplex PCR. The table has 120,000 to 150,000 clones, about four fifths seen once. Sequenced input: PBMCs. These receptors were obtained from a woman in her thirties or forties in good health and CMV-seropositive.

This rearrangement joins TRBV5-1 to TRBJ1-4; 8 nucleotides match TRBD1. V lost 5 bases and J lost 5; bases outside the gene matches: 17. The CDR3 totals 18 residues. From germline, CDR1 is SGHRS and CDR2 YFSETQ. The CDR3 bases are TGCGCCAGCAGTTATGTGCCAGGGGGCACCCGAGAGAATGAAAAACTGTTTTTT. It codes for CASSYVPGGTRENEKLFF.

The CDR3 nucleotides read TGTGCCAGCAGCCCCCACGGCGGGGCCGGGGAGCTGTTTTTT. Translating gives CASSPHGGAGELFF. The chain joins TRBV6-1 to TRBJ2-2, with D possibly matching TRBD2 (6 bases). Germline V lookup: CDR1 MNHNS, CDR2 SASEGT. CDR3 size: 14 residues. The V gene lost 6 bases and the J gene lost 6 bases, with 14 bases spanning the gap.

The rearrangement joins TRBV19 to TRBJ1-2; 9 positions match TRBD1. This CDR3 region has 12 residues. The trim removed 8 bases at V and 3 bases at J, leaving 1 base unmatched. CDR1 is LNHDA, CDR2 SQIVND, per germline (reference sequence). The CDR3, as DNA: TGTGCCAGTCGACAGGGGGACTATGGCTACACCTTC. Translation gives CASRQGDYGYTF.

This sequence joins TRBV29-1 and TRBJ1-5; D is perhaps TRBD1 (5 bases). Germline values: CDR1 SQVTM, CDR2 ANQGSEA. Trimming removed 3 bases from V and 11 bases from J, with 11 bases in between. The CDR3 covers 11 residues. The CDR3 DNA sequence: TGCAGCGTTGATCACGGGGGGGCCCAGCATTTT. Translation gives CSVDHGGAQHF. Drawing the rest from reference TRBV29-1 and TRBJ1-5, the complete variable domain is SAVISQKPSRDICQRGTSLTIQCQVDSQVTMMFWYRQQPGQSLTLIATANQGSEATYESGFVIDKFPISRPNLTFSTLTVSNMSPEDSSIYLCSVDHGGAQHFGDGTRLSIL.

This chain connects TRBV29-1 to TRBJ2-7, with 11 positions matching TRBD1. The CDR3 has 13 residues. The germline V gene has CDR1 SQVTM and CDR2 ANQGSEA. The V and J ends lost 7 bases and 4 bases, in that order; junction bases with no gene match: 6. CDR3 sequence (DNA): TGCAGCGCCCTCGGACAGGGGGCTTACGAGCAGTACTTC. Its translation: CSALGQGAYEQYF.

The chain couples TRBV11-1 to TRBJ1-2, with TRBD1 matching 8 bases. CDR3 length: 14 amino acids. CDR1 SGHAT and CDR2 FQDESV come from the germline V gene (reference sequence). Losses at the gene ends were 6 bases for V and 7 bases for J; bases not matched to a gene: 10. This CDR3 reads CASRLGQASGGYTF. The CDR3 DNA is TGTGCCAGCAGATTGGGACAGGCTAGCGGTGGCTACACCTTC.

A note on this clone: The CDR3 does not end in the conserved phenylalanine or tryptophan, so this is likely a read error. Because the CDR3's place on the DNA is in doubt, the DNA is left out and the CDR3 is given as listed by TCRdb. V and J are TRBV20-1 and TRBJ2-4; whether TRBD1, the table's D call, matches the DNA was not checked. Inclusive of both ends, the CDR3 amounts to 9 amino acids. The V gene's germline CDR1 is DFQATT and CDR2 SNEGSKA (reference sequence). The CDR3 is CSARDGQYG.

This clone was detected once. The J gene is TRBJ2-7, the V gene TRBV7-8; TRBD1 agrees at 7 bases. The CDR3 covers 17 residues. CDR1 and CDR2 from the germline V gene are SGHVS and FQNEAQ. After removal of 1 base from V and 6 bases from J, the junction contained 15 bases not matched to a gene. The CDR3 nucleotides read TGTGCCAGCAGCTTAGGTGAGGGGACAGTCTACTCTACCGAGCAGTACTTC. It encodes CASSLGEGTVYSTEQYF.

On this clone: Other DNA sequences of this sample code for an identical CDR3. The chain joins TRBV7-9 to TRBJ2-4; possible D gene TRBD2, 5 bases. V was trimmed by 3 bases and J by 0 bases, leaving 9 bases between them. Germline V gene sequence: CDR1 SEHNR, CDR2 FQNEAQ (reference sequence). CDR3 length equals 15 residues. Here the CDR3 DNA reads TGTGCCAGCAGCTTGGCGGGTTTAGCCAAAAACATTCAGTACTTC. Translation gives CASSLAGLAKNIQYF.

V is TRBV11-2 and J is TRBJ2-1; 8 bases agree with TRBD1. From germline, CDR1 is SGHAT and CDR2 FQNNGV. The CDR3 runs 15 residues. J gave up 3 bases and V 6 bases, and 7 bases lay outside the gene matches. CDR3 coding DNA: TGTGCCAGCAGGCCAGGGACAGGCTTCTACAATGAGCAGTTCTTC. Protein product: CASRPGTGFYNEQFF.

This chain links TRBV7-8 with TRBJ1-2; 8 positions match TRBD1. The CDR3 is made up of 14 amino acids. Germline CDR1 and CDR2: SGHVS and FQNEAQ. V shed 3 bases, J shed 6 bases, and the junction held 6 bases outside the gene matches. The CDR3 loop is CASSFGQGTDGYTF. For the CDR3, the DNA is TGTGCCAGCAGCTTTGGACAGGGTACGGATGGCTACACCTTC.

This clone was seen more than once but under ten times. V gene TRBV6-6 combines with J gene TRBJ1-4; weak D call: TRBD1 (6 bases). Germline loops: CDR1 MNHNY, CDR2 SVGAGI (reference sequence). This CDR3 comprises 15 residues. The V and J ends lost 1 base and 5 bases respectively, with 11 bases between them. In DNA form, the CDR3 reads TGTGCCAGCAGTTACTATGGGGGCCCGAATGAAAAACTGTTTTTT. This codes for CASSYYGGPNEKLFF.

This clone was recorded a few times. The chain links TRBV19 to TRBJ2-7; tentative D call: TRBD1 (5 bases). Germline lookup yields CDR1 LNHDA and CDR2 SQIVND (reference sequence). This CDR3 spans 15 amino acids. Between the trimmed V and J ends, which lost 5 bases and 2 bases, there was a span of 16 bases. Here the CDR3 DNA reads TGTGCCAGTAGTGCCTCACATAGGGGAACCTACGAGCAGTACTTC. Translated, it gives CASSASHRGTYEQYF.

This clone was seen a few times. J is TRBJ1-2 and V is TRBV4-2, with D possibly being TRBD1 (6 bases). CDR3 length: 15 amino acids. The germline V gene encodes CDR1 LGHNA and CDR2 YNFKEQ. V lost 1 base to trimming and J lost 1 base, with 10 bases between them. The CDR3 loop reads CASSQGAGDNYGYTF. The CDR3 DNA reads TGTGCCAGCAGCCAAGGGGCAGGGGATAACTATGGCTACACCTTC.

This chain links TRBV13 with TRBJ2-5, with D perhaps TRBD2 (6 bases). V lost 4 bases and J 5 bases, leaving 11 bases between the germline ends. This CDR3 comprises 13 residues. The V gene's germline CDR1 is PRHDT and CDR2 FYEKMQ (reference sequence). CDR3 in amino acids: CASSSEGRETQYF. The DNA for the CDR3 is TGTGCCAGCAGCTCGGAGGGCCGGGAGACCCAGTACTTC.

In this sample, this clone turned up a few times. The chain uses TRBV5-1 and TRBJ2-5; D is possibly TRBD1 (6 bases). The CDR3 runs 13 residues. V was cut by 6 bases and J by 1 base, with 10 bases left in between. CDR1 and CDR2 from the germline V gene are SGHRS and YFSETQ. CDR3 residues: CASTRDTQETQYF. CDR3 in DNA: TGCGCCAGCACCCGGGACACCCAAGAGACCCAGTACTTC.

The CDR3 reads CSVKAPGGEKLFF. As DNA, the CDR3 is TGCAGCGTTAAAGCCCCGGGAGGTGAAAAACTGTTTTTT. The V and J genes are TRBV29-1 and TRBJ1-4, with D unresolved. Trimming took off 5 bases at V and 7 bases at J, with 14 bases between the two ends. This CDR3 contains 13 residues. Germline V CDR1 and CDR2: SQVTM, ANQGSEA.

This clone was seen a few times. The chain recombines TRBV6-5 with TRBJ2-7; possibly TRBD1 for D (6 bases). Germline CDR1 MNHEY, CDR2 SVGAGI. The V gene lost 3 bases and the J gene lost 2 bases, with 11 bases spanning the gap. There are 14 residues in the CDR3. This CDR3 reads CASSYHRAPYEQYF. CDR3 in DNA: TGTGCCAGCAGTTATCACAGGGCCCCCTACGAGCAGTACTTC.

The chain joins TRBV7-8 to TRBJ2-5; D not certain. Trimming took off 2 bases at V and 2 bases at J, with 15 bases between the two ends. Germline V gene sequence: CDR1 SGHVS, CDR2 FQNEAQ. This CDR3 is built from 16 residues. DNA of the CDR3: TGTGCCAGCAGCTTAATGGGCCCGCTTGCACAAGAGACCCAGTACTTC. Translating gives CASSLMGPLAQETQYF.

V is TRBV25-1 and J is TRBJ2-4, with 8 bases aligning to TRBD1. CDR1 is MGHDK and CDR2 is SYGVNS in the germline V gene. With 4 bases clipped from V and 0 bases from J, the junction kept 8 bases outside the gene matches. CDR3 length equals 17 residues. CDR3 coding DNA: TGTGCCAGCAGTGCGGTGACAGGGGCTCTAGCCAAAAACATTCAGTACTTC. It yields the protein CASSAVTGALAKNIQYF.

In DNA form, the CDR3 reads TGTGCCAGCAGCTTAGTTGGGGACGGGGGAAACACCGGGGAGCTGTTTTTT. It specifies CASSLVGDGGNTGELFF. The chain joins TRBV7-9 to TRBJ2-2; D might be TRBD2 (6 bases). Trimming took off 1 base at V and 2 bases at J, with 14 bases between the two ends. The CDR3 spans 17 residues. Germline CDR1 reads SEHNR; CDR2 reads FQNEAQ (reference sequence).

For this clone: At one of its ends the junction is not consistent with the germline gene, which may arise from a read error. The chain recombines TRBV7-7 with TRBJ2-3; maybe TRBD2 (6 bases). The CDR3 has 16 amino acids. CDR1 and CDR2 from the germline V gene are SSHAT and FNYEAQ (reference sequence). CDR3 nucleotide sequence: TGTGCTAGCAGCTTAGGGCGGGGACCTAGCACAGATACGCAGTATTTT. Translated: CASSLGRGPSTDTQYF.

V is TRBV28 and J is TRBJ1-2; TRBD1 might be the D (5 bases). The ends were cut back, 7 bases at V and 7 bases at J, with 13 bases in the middle. This CDR3 spans 12 amino acids. The germline V gene encodes CDR1 MDHEN and CDR2 SYDVKM. The CDR3 loop is CASTLGGAGYTF. Here the CDR3 DNA reads TGTGCCAGCACCTTGGGGGGAGCTGGCTACACCTTC.

This chain joins TRBV6-5 and TRBJ2-3; a possible D gene is TRBD2 (5 bases). The CDR3 sequence is 16 residues long. Trimming took off 2 bases at V and 3 bases at J, with 15 bases between the two ends. Germline V lookup: CDR1 MNHEY, CDR2 SVGAGI. CDR3 DNA sequence: TGTGCCAGCAGTTACGGAGGTTATCGGGAAACAGATACGCAGTATTTT. Protein product: CASSYGGYRETDTQYF.

This clone was found a few times. The genes are TRBV2 and TRBJ2-5, with 8 bases matching TRBD1. Per the germline V gene, CDR1 is SNHLY and CDR2 is FYNNEI. The V and J ends lost 7 bases and 5 bases, in that order; junction bases with no gene match: 6. The CDR3 consists of 13 residues. The DNA for the CDR3 is TGTGCCAGCATTCCGGACAGGGTGGAGACCCAGTACTTC. The encoded protein is CASIPDRVETQYF.

The chain joins TRBV4-1 to TRBJ2-3; possibly TRBD1 for D (5 bases). This CDR3 spans 15 amino acids. V lost 1 base and J lost 0, with 8 bases in between. CDR1 is MGHRA, CDR2 YSYEKL, per germline. The CDR3 DNA reads TGCGCCAGCAGCCAAGCTGGGGCTAGCACAGATACGCAGTATTTT. It is translated as CASSQAGASTDTQYF.

The chain employs TRBV5-8 and TRBJ2-7, with 11 nucleotides matching TRBD1. V shed 4 bases and J 1 base; nucleotides not matched to a gene: 10. CDR3 length: 17 amino acids. Germline V gives CDR1 SGHTS, CDR2 YDEGEE. CDR3 sequence reads: CASSHSGQGAFSYEQYF. The CDR3 nucleotides read TGTGCCAGCAGCCACTCCGGACAGGGGGCCTTTTCCTACGAGCAGTACTTC.